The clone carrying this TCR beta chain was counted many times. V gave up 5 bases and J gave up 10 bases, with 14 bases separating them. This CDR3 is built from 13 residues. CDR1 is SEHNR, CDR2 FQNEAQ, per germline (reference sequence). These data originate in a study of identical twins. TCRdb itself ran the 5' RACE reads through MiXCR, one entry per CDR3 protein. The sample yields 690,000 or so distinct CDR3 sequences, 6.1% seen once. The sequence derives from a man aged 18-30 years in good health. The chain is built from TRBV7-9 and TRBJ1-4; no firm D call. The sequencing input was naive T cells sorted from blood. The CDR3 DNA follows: TGTGCCAGCAGCGCTGACGGTCTGGGAAAACTGTTTTTT. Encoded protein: CASSADGLGKLFF.